This T cell receptor beta chain appears in the sequencing data of a study of T cells in Graves' hyperthyroidism and ophthalmopathy (dated 2019 in TCRdb). In terms of the full investigation: Peripheral blood samples were taken at initial diagnosis, before any treatment was given. TCR V-J signatures able to tell the groups apart were searched for in a discovery cohort of around 95 patients, of whom over 40 had Graves' ophthalmopathy and roughly 59 had stable Graves' hyperthyroidism. Prospective prediction of ophthalmopathy was tested in an independent validation cohort of approximately 19 hyperthyroidism patients and 17 patients who later progressed to ophthalmopathy. For training and testing, the roughly 97 patients in the discovery cohort were randomly divided in a 7:3 ratio. Thyroid tissue and blood T-cell repertoires from several Graves' hyperthyroidism patients were also compared in the study. After sampling, hyperthyroidism patients received methimazole starting at 30 mg daily, and ophthalmopathy patients received high-dose intravenous methylprednisolone. According to the paper, TCR Vbeta CDR3 sequencing was carried out on about 140 peripheral blood samples, which came from under 50 ophthalmopathy, approximately 78 hyperthyroidism and about 17 progressor patients.

Moderately to severely active disease, a Clinical Activity Score of at least 3, a NOSPECS grade of at least 4, and a duration under 3 months were present in ophthalmopathy patients. Any patient with an uncontrolled infection, another autoimmune disease, pregnancy or lactation was excluded. Diagnoses relied on clinical symptoms, serum thyroxine and TRAb, thyroid ultrasound and orbital computed tomography. PBMCs were isolated from approximately 10 ml of fresh peripheral blood by Ficoll-Paque density gradient centrifugation. Total RNA was extracted with Trizol reagent, and quality was checked on an Agilent 2100 Bioanalyzer. Many counts were recorded for this clonotype. Its antigen is unknown. The record has no base qualities; no much larger clone is one base away. Overall study results and their limits: Blood samples also contained most of the expanded thyroid clonotypes (frequency above 0.001), which suggests that blood repertoires may reflect thyroid immune responses. In validation, progression to ophthalmopathy was predicted by the model with nearly 71% sensitivity and roughly 76% specificity, a median of roughly 6 months before onset. Ophthalmopathy was separated from stable hyperthyroidism by a 13 V-J signature model, with around 90% sensitivity and 81% to 83% specificity obtained in cross-validation and 80%/75% obtained in testing. Sample size was not statistically predetermined, and blinding of investigators to group allocation was not performed.

A distance of 12 bases separates the germline ends of V and J, which lose 4 bases and 9 bases respectively. From the germline V gene, CDR1 is SGHRS and CDR2 is YFSETQ. The cysteine opens and the phenylalanine closes a CDR3 of 12 amino acids. CDR3 DNA is the only sequence kept; it has 36 bases, read in frame from the first base. Amplification of TCR beta CDR3 regions was carried out from RNA transcripts. A first-round RT-PCR of the TCR CDR3 used the HTBI primer set with the Qiagen OneStep RT-PCR kit. Libraries were constructed in a second round of multiplex PCR, after which size selection and purification were performed. The libraries were sequenced on an Illumina HiSeq2000 using paired-end 100 bp reads. Per the authors' processing: SOAPnuke was used to process the raw data, throwing out any read that contained adapters or uncalled bases, had a mean Phred below 15, or lacked an exact constant-primer or identifier match. High-quality paired reads were merged with COPE v1.2.5, and unique nucleotide sequences were defined as clonotypes. MiTCR v1.1 was used to align clonotypes to the IMGT TRBV, TRBD and TRBJ reference segments. Analysis was restricted to V-J combinations with a frequency above 0.0001, which covered roughly 99% of repertoires. A TCS score was defined as the ratio of F50 (clonal expansion) to E x V (chaos), with BLOSUM62-based TCRdist applied between CDR3 peptides within each V-J. Welch's t-statistics and random forest reduced roughly 530 V-J features to 10 to 15, which were used in a naive Bayes classifier (R e1071). The public reads were reprocessed in TCRdb via fastp at Q25 and MiXCR, keeping in-frame beta chains. Rows with one shared CDR3 protein collapse into an entry with the most common genes and DNA. None of the V and J calls come from the authors' own analysis; TCRdb made them. This sample holds approximately 380,000 distinct CDR3 sequences; about 14% were observed only once. The ten largest clonotypes hold over 25% of the sample.

The sequence was collected from a man aged 50 or older with Graves' ophthalmopathy. The chain joins TRBV5-1 to TRBJ2-3; the D gene is unclear. Sequencing was carried out using blood. The CDR3 protein is CASSDTAMTQYF. The DNA sequence is TGCGCCAGCAGCGACACAGCGATGACGCAGTATTTT.